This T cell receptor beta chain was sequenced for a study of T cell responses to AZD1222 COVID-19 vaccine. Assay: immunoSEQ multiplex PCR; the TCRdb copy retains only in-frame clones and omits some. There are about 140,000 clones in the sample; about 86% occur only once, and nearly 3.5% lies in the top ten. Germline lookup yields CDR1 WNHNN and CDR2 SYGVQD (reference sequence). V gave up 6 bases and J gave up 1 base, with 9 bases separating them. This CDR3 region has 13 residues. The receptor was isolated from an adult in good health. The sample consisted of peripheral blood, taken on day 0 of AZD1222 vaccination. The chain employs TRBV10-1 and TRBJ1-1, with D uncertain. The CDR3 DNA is TGCGCCAGCAGCGGGGTCGGGAACACTGAAGCTTTCTTT. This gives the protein CASSGVGNTEAFF.